The T cell receptor beta chain under discussion was sequenced for a study of T cells in Graves' hyperthyroidism and ophthalmopathy. The TCR beta CDR3 regions underwent amplification using RNA transcripts as the source. During a first-round RT-PCR of the TCR CDR3, the HTBI primer set was used. TCRdb fed the multiplex PCR reads into MiXCR, producing one record per CDR3 protein. This sample has roughly 720,000 distinct CDR3 sequences, with 15% to 20% found just once. In this sample, this clonotype turned up many times. Its cognate antigen is unknown. Regarding the study as a whole: In simple terms, a model built on 13 V-J features told ophthalmopathy apart from stable hyperthyroidism. Blood also held most thyroid clonotypes expanded beyond 0.001.

Unmatched junction bases numbered 2, after V lost 9 bases and J lost 4 bases. The CDR3 extends over 12 amino acids. Germline CDR1 reads MDHEN; CDR2 reads SYDVKM. This chain uses TRBV28 with TRBJ2-5, with TRBD1 matching over 10 bases. Specimen: blood. The sequence was obtained from a man in his forties or fifties with Graves' hyperthyroidism. CDR3 sequence reads: CASRQGAETQYF. CDR3 DNA sequence: TGTGCCAGTCGACAGGGGGCAGAGACCCAGTACTTC.